The 6 T cell receptor beta chains presented below share a single source sample, sequenced in a study of cytomegalovirus exposure and HLA in healthy donors (dated by TCRdb to the late 2010s). Libraries were prepared through the immunoSEQ multiplex PCR assay. The multiplex PCR relied on a mix of 60 forward primers for TCR Vbeta segments and 13 reverse primers for TCR Jbeta segments. The source is immuneACCESS, and TCRdb retained only in-frame sequences with V and J called. Part of the clones is not carried over; for the studies checked, unresolved V genes explain less than half of this, and the remainder is unexplained. This sample gives about 190,000 clones in total; over 70% of them show up just once. Of the sample, about 3% falls within the top ten clones. Sequences were obtained from PBMCs. The source is a woman aged 25 to 45 in good health and CMV-seropositive.

The J gene is TRBJ1-1, the V gene TRBV11-2; 9 bases line up with TRBD1. V lost 4 bases, J lost 5 bases, and 8 bases stayed unmatched. The CDR3 is 15 amino acids. Germline CDR1 is SGHAT and CDR2 is FQNNGV. The CDR3 region has the DNA TGTGCCAGCAGCTGGGAACAGGGGGCCCGGACTGAAGCTTTCTTT. Amino acid sequence: CASSWEQGARTEAFF.

This clone was counted a few times. The V and J genes are TRBV2 and TRBJ2-2, with D maybe TRBD2 (6 bases). The CDR3 is 15 amino acids. Trimming stripped 4 bases from V and 5 bases from J, with 14 bases between. Germline loops: CDR1 SNHLY, CDR2 FYNNEI. The CDR3: CASSATAAGTGELFF. The CDR3 coding sequence is TGTGCCAGCAGTGCAACTGCCGCGGGGACCGGGGAGCTGTTTTTT.

This clone was seen a few times. The chain joins TRBV7-9 to TRBJ2-5, with 9 bases matching TRBD2. CDR1 and CDR2 from the germline V gene are SEHNR and FQNEAQ (reference sequence). V shed 1 base, J shed 5 bases, and the junction held 11 bases outside the gene matches. The length of the CDR3 is 17 residues. The CDR3, as DNA: TGTGCCAGCAGCTTAGAAGCTCGGGGACTAGCTAGGGAGACCCAGTACTTC. It is translated as CASSLEARGLARETQYF.

This chain uses TRBV7-9 with TRBJ2-7; no clear D gene. Germline V CDR1 and CDR2: SEHNR, FQNEAQ (reference sequence). V shed 5 bases and J shed 3 bases, with 14 bases lying between them. The CDR3 runs 14 residues. The CDR3 nucleotides read TGTGCCAGCAGCCCCCCGCAGGCAAGCTACGAGCAGTACTTC. Its translation is CASSPPQASYEQYF.

V and J are TRBV6-5 and TRBJ2-1; D not resolved. V was cut by 2 bases and J by 1 base, with 3 bases left in between. Germline lookup yields CDR1 MNHEY and CDR2 SVGAGI. The CDR3 extends over 13 amino acids. CDR3: CASSYPSYNEQFF. The CDR3 nucleotides are TGTGCCAGCAGTTACCCGTCCTACAATGAGCAGTTCTTC.

V is TRBV7-2 and J is TRBJ1-2; 7 bases are shared with TRBD1. This CDR3 contains 15 residues. CDR1 is SGHTA, CDR2 FQGNSA, per germline. V lost 7 bases and J lost 7; bases outside the gene matches: 15. CDR3 in DNA: TGTGCCAGCACCCCCCGGACAGGACGATTAGGTGGCTACACCTTC. Protein sequence: CASTPRTGRLGGYTF.